A single sample is the source of the 25 T cell receptor beta chains below, sequenced in a study of T-cell reconstitution after alpha-beta-depleted transplantation in children. Preparation of the TCRbeta library used unique molecular identifiers. TCRdb re-analysed the PCR reads in MiXCR, keeping a single row per CDR3 protein. The table lists about 260,000 distinct CDR3 sequences, approximately 8% of them singletons. The sample in question was PBMCs, mostly from graft donor cells, obtained 180 days after TCRalphabeta/CD19-depleted stem cell transplant. These receptors came from a male patient aged 5 to 17 who had a stem cell transplant for acute lymphoblastic leukemia, so the T cells may come from the graft donor.

In this sample, this clonotype turned up many times. The CDR3 nucleotides read TGCGCCAGCAGCTTGGTAGGCAGGGGAGGATCCGGGGCCAACGTCCTGACTTTC. It encodes CASSLVGRGGSGANVLTF. The chain links TRBV5-1 to TRBJ2-6; D assignment may be TRBD1 or TRBD2 (6 bases each). Germline lookup yields CDR1 SGHRS and CDR2 YFSETQ. Trimming cost V 0 bases and J 4 bases, with 17 bases left between them. The CDR3 is 18 amino acids.

This clonotype has only a few counts. The V call is TRBV5-1, the J call TRBJ2-2; TRBD2 matches 8 bases. The V gene's germline CDR1 is SGHRS and CDR2 YFSETQ. This CDR3 comprises 16 residues. The trim removed 0 bases at V and 5 bases at J, leaving 6 bases unmatched. Written as DNA, the CDR3 is TGCGCCAGCAGCTTGGCAGCGGGAGCTTTGACCGGGGAGCTGTTTTTT. Translation gives CASSLAAGALTGELFF.

This clonotype was counted a few times. The chain combines TRBV11-2 with TRBJ2-7, with 7 bases lining up with TRBD1. From germline, CDR1 is SGHAT and CDR2 FQNNGV. The V segment lost 4 bases and the J segment 1 base; nucleotides outside the gene matches: 7. This CDR3 is built from 15 residues. The CDR3 loop reads CASSSFQGESYEQYF. CDR3 nucleotides: TGTGCCAGCAGCTCGTTTCAGGGGGAATCCTACGAGCAGTACTTC.

This clonotype was recorded at least ten times. The rearrangement joins TRBV27 to TRBJ1-1, with D possibly matching TRBD1 (5 bases). V shed 4 bases and J shed 4 bases, with 16 bases lying between them. Germline lookup yields CDR1 MNHEY and CDR2 SMNVEV (reference sequence). This CDR3 comprises 15 residues. CDR3 in amino acids: CASSYGVLGGTEAFF. CDR3 sequence (DNA): TGTGCCAGCAGTTACGGCGTACTGGGGGGCACTGAAGCTTTCTTT.

This clonotype was counted many times. The chain couples TRBV10-3 to TRBJ1-4; TRBD1 matches at 9 bases. The CDR3 covers 13 residues. Unmatched junction bases numbered 8, after V lost 11 bases and J lost 7 bases. From germline, CDR1 is ENHRY and CDR2 SYGVKD. The CDR3 reads CAAHRGQGEKLFF. CDR3 sequence (DNA): TGTGCCGCCCACAGGGGGCAAGGTGAAAAACTGTTTTTT.

The sample holds many counts of this clonotype. This chain links TRBV27 with TRBJ2-7; TRBD2 aligns across 14 bases. Germline V gene sequence: CDR1 MNHEY, CDR2 SMNVEV (reference sequence). The CDR3 covers 14 residues. J gave up 6 bases and V 5 bases, and 3 bases lay outside the gene matches. The CDR3 protein is CASSPTSGRGEQYF. In nucleotides, the CDR3 is TGTGCCAGCAGTCCGACTAGCGGGAGGGGCGAGCAGTACTTC.

This clonotype was counted many times. The rearrangement uses TRBV20-1 and TRBJ1-5; no clear D. Germline CDR1 is DFQATT and CDR2 is SNEGSKA (reference sequence). The germline V and J ends were trimmed by 3 bases and 0 bases, with 6 bases remaining between them. The CDR3 spans 13 residues. The CDR3 nucleotides are TGCAGTGCTAGTAGCGGTAGCAATCAGCCCCAGCATTTT. Protein product: CSASSGSNQPQHF.

This clonotype was seen many times. This chain uses TRBV20-1 with TRBJ2-2; D gene unclear. Trimming left V 3 bases short and J 1 base short, with 12 bases between. Germline CDR1 is DFQATT and CDR2 is SNEGSKA (reference sequence). The CDR3 is 15 amino acids. DNA of the CDR3: TGCAGTGCTAGGCCTTATATTCGGAACACCGGGGAGCTGTTTTTT. It is translated as CSARPYIRNTGELFF.

At least ten counts were recorded for this clonotype. The rearrangement uses TRBV20-1 and TRBJ2-5; 7 bases map to TRBD2. The CDR3 spans 16 residues. Germline CDR1 DFQATT, CDR2 SNEGSKA (reference sequence). Losses at the gene ends were 6 bases for V and 5 bases for J; bases not matched to a gene: 18. The DNA for the CDR3 is TGCAGTGCCATAACTTACGGGACTACCTTCCTTGAGACCCAGTACTTC. This translates into CSAITYGTTFLETQYF.

This clonotype has ten or more counts. This chain connects TRBV18 to TRBJ1-1; D is undetermined. Germline CDR1 is KGHSH and CDR2 is LQKENI. The V and J ends lost 3 bases and 8 bases respectively, with 13 bases between them. This CDR3 has 13 amino acids. The CDR3 bases are TGTGCCAGCTCACCGCGACGGGAGAGGGAAGCTTTCTTT. It translates to CASSPRREREAFF. Together with reference TRBV18 and TRBJ1-1, the CDR3 gives the full variable domain: NAGVMQNPRHLVRRRGQEARLRCSPMKGHSHVYWYRQLPEEGLKFMVYLQKENIIDESGMPKERFSAEFPKEGPSILRIQQVVRGDSAAYFCASSPRREREAFFGQGTRLTVV.

This clonotype was seen repeatedly, ten times or more. The chain carries TRBV5-1 and TRBJ2-1; maybe TRBD1 (6 bases). CDR3 size: 14 residues. The ends were cut back, 4 bases at V and 3 bases at J, with 11 bases in the middle. CDR1 and CDR2 from the germline V gene are SGHRS and YFSETQ. CDR3 nucleotide sequence: TGCGCCAGCAGCCCCCGGACAGTCTACAATGAGCAGTTCTTC. This encodes CASSPRTVYNEQFF.

There are many counts of this clonotype. The genes are TRBV4-3 and TRBJ2-3; the match to TRBD2 covers 8 bases. The trim removed 0 bases at V and 11 bases at J, leaving 7 bases unmatched. CDR1 is LGHNA and CDR2 is YSLEER in the germline V gene. The CDR3 spans 14 residues. The CDR3, as DNA: TGCGCCAGCAGCCAAGATCCTGAGCGGGGGATGCAGTATTTT. Its protein is CASSQDPERGMQYF.

The rearrangement uses TRBV5-1 and TRBJ2-1; 7 bases are shared with TRBD1. The V gene end was trimmed by 4 bases and the J gene end by 9 bases; junction bases not matched to a gene: 10. CDR1 and CDR2 from the germline V gene are SGHRS and YFSETQ. There are 14 residues in the CDR3. CDR3 sequence: CASSTGTVSREQFF. The CDR3 DNA reads as TGCGCCAGCAGCACTGGGACAGTAAGCCGTGAGCAGTTCTTC.

This clonotype was seen repeatedly, ten times or more. The CDR3, as DNA: TGTGCCAGCGGAATAAAAAACATTCAGTACTTC. Protein product: CASGIKNIQYF. The chain couples TRBV12-3 or TRBV12-4 to TRBJ2-4, with D uncertain. Deletions cut 8 bases from V and 4 bases from J, with 6 bases between. The CDR3 length is 11 residues.

Many counts were recorded for this clonotype. The chain links TRBV4-2 to TRBJ1-2, with D tentatively TRBD1 (6 bases). Trimming cost V 1 base and J 3 bases, with 18 bases left between them. This CDR3 is 17 amino acids long. CDR1 LGHNA and CDR2 YNFKEQ come from the germline V gene. CDR3 DNA: TGTGCCAGCAGCCAAGTTGCTTCTGCGGGGGGCTACTATGGCTACACCTTC. Its translation is CASSQVASAGGYYGYTF.

This clonotype was recorded at least ten times. This chain links TRBV20-1 with TRBJ1-2, with D tentatively TRBD1 (5 bases). The CDR3 is made up of 14 amino acids. The germline V and J ends were trimmed by 0 bases and 2 bases, with 10 bases remaining between them. The V gene's germline CDR1 is DFQATT and CDR2 SNEGSKA (reference sequence). CDR3 in DNA: TGCAGTGCTAGAGATCGGCCAGGGAACTATGGCTACACCTTC. It specifies CSARDRPGNYGYTF.

This clonotype appeared many times. This chain connects TRBV5-1 to TRBJ2-1; perhaps TRBD1 as D (6 bases). The germline V gene encodes CDR1 SGHRS and CDR2 YFSETQ. The CDR3 is 16 residues long. Trimming left V 1 base short and J 7 bases short, with 18 bases between. The CDR3 bases are TGCGCCAGCAGCTTGCGGGCAGGGGTTTCATGGAATGAGCAGTTCTTC. This codes for CASSLRAGVSWNEQFF. Filled out from reference TRBV5-1 and TRBJ2-1, the complete variable domain reads KAGVTQTPRYLIKTRGQQVTLSCSPISGHRSVSWYQQTPGQGLQFLFEYFSETQRNKGNFPGRFSGRQFSNSRSEMNVSTLELGDSALYLCASSLRAGVSWNEQFFGPGTRLTVL.

This clonotype was seen ten or more times. The rearrangement links TRBV12-3 or TRBV12-4 to TRBJ1-5, with 8 bases identical to TRBD1. The CDR3 is 18 amino acids. The ends lost 3 bases at V and 1 base at J; junction bases unmatched: 11. CDR3 protein: CASSLSRRGLMSNQPQHF. CDR3 nucleotides: TGTGCCAGCAGTTTGAGCCGCAGGGGGCTTATGAGCAATCAGCCCCAGCATTTT.

This clonotype was observed at least ten times. In nucleotides, the CDR3 is TGCAGTGCTGCCGGGACAGGGATCTACGAGCAGTACTTC. Translated, it gives CSAAGTGIYEQYF. V and J are TRBV20-1 and TRBJ2-7; 9 nucleotides align to TRBD1. Germline assignment: CDR1 DFQATT and CDR2 SNEGSKA (reference sequence). The trim removed 5 bases at V and 3 bases at J, leaving 5 bases unmatched. The CDR3 contains 13 residues.

The table lists this clonotype with many counts. V gene TRBV5-1 combines with J gene TRBJ2-5; D may be TRBD1 (6 bases). Trimming took 2 bases from V and 3 from J, leaving 11 bases between them. Germline V gene sequence: CDR1 SGHRS, CDR2 YFSETQ. The CDR3 runs 14 residues. In nucleotides, the CDR3 is TGCGCCAGCAGCTTCTGGTCAGGGGAAGAGACCCAGTACTTC. This sequence encodes CASSFWSGEETQYF. Using reference TRBV5-1 and TRBJ2-5 for the parts outside the CDR3, the full variable domain is KAGVTQTPRYLIKTRGQQVTLSCSPISGHRSVSWYQQTPGQGLQFLFEYFSETQRNKGNFPGRFSGRQFSNSRSEMNVSTLELGDSALYLCASSFWSGEETQYFGPGTRLLVL.

In this sample, this clonotype turned up many times. The J gene is TRBJ2-3, the V gene TRBV4-3; TRBD2 agrees at 8 bases. The length of the CDR3 is 18 residues. Trimming cost V 4 bases and J 4 bases; bases outside gene matches: 16. Germline loops: CDR1 LGHNA, CDR2 YSLEER. This CDR3 reads CASSLRGGPGVGPDTQYF. Here the CDR3 DNA reads TGCGCCAGCAGCCTTCGGGGGGGGCCTGGGGTGGGTCCAGATACGCAGTATTTT.

This clonotype was detected many times. V is TRBV28 and J is TRBJ2-3; tentatively, D is TRBD1 (6 bases). Germline CDR1 reads MDHEN; CDR2 reads SYDVKM. CDR3 length: 15 residues. Trimming took 3 bases from V and 2 from J, leaving 12 bases between them. This chain's CDR3 is CASSLGADITDTQYF. DNA for the CDR3: TGTGCCAGCAGTTTGGGGGCAGATATCACAGATACGCAGTATTTT.

This clonotype occurred many times. V is TRBV19 and J is TRBJ2-4; TRBD1 matches at 8 bases. This CDR3 is built from 14 residues. With 5 bases clipped from V and 3 bases from J, the junction kept 3 bases outside the gene matches. The V gene's germline CDR1 is LNHDA and CDR2 SQIVND (reference sequence). CDR3 residues: CASSLQGDKNIQYF. Here the CDR3 DNA reads TGTGCCAGTAGTTTACAGGGGGACAAAAACATTCAGTACTTC.

Comment on this clonotype: A read error may be the cause here, since a much bigger clone is one base away. The chain combines TRBV4-2 with TRBJ1-2; no clear D. This CDR3 comprises 17 residues. Trimming removed 0 bases from V and 0 bases from J, with 14 bases in between. Germline CDR1 reads LGHNA; CDR2 reads YNFKEQ. DNA for the CDR3: TGTGCCAGCAGCCAAGATGGGGTGCTGAAAGCTAACTATGGCTACACCTTC. It translates to CASSQDGVLKANYGYTF.

This clonotype was observed at least ten times. The V and J genes are TRBV2 and TRBJ1-1; TRBD1 is a possible D gene (5 bases). The CDR3 runs 13 residues. V was clipped by 10 bases and J by 1 base, with 13 bases between them. Looked up from germline, CDR1 is SNHLY and CDR2 is FYNNEI. CDR3 sequence reads: CATPGGRNTEAFF. DNA of the CDR3: TGTGCCACCCCCGGGGGGAGGAACACTGAAGCTTTCTTT.